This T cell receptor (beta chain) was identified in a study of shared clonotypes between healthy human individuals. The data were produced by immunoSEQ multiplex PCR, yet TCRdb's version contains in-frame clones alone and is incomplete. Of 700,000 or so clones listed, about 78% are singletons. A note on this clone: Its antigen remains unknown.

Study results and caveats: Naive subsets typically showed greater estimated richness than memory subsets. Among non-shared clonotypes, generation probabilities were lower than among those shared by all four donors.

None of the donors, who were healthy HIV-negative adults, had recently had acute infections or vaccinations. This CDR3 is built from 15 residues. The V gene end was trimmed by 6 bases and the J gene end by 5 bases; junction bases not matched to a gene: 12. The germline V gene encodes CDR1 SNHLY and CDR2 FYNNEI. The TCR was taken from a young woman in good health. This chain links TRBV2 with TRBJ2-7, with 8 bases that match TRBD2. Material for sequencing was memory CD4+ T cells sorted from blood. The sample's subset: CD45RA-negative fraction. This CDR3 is CASSPLAGSPHEQYF. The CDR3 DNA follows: TGTGCCAGCAGCCCGTTAGCGGGATCTCCCCACGAGCAGTACTTC.